This T cell receptor beta chain was observed in a study of T cell changes during pregnancy in multiple sclerosis. Some clones are missing from TCRdb's copy, which holds only in-frame ones; the method was immunoSEQ multiplex PCR. The sample consists of nearly 110,000 clones, about nine tenths of them appearing once. The V and J ends lost 5 bases and 4 bases, in that order; junction bases with no gene match: 2. Germline V gene sequence: CDR1 SEHNR, CDR2 FQNEAQ (reference sequence). The CDR3 length is 12 residues. This clonotype was obtained from a female donor in good health, enrolled as a control in a pregnancy study. The gene calls are TRBV7-9 and TRBJ2-7, with TRBD1 matching 7 bases. The sequencing used peripheral blood, collected in the third trimester of pregnancy. The CDR3 DNA follows: TGTGCCAGCAGCCAGACAGGGTACGAGCAGTACTTC. Translated, it gives CASSQTGYEQYF.